The clone carrying this TCR beta chain was detected ten times or more. The source of the sample is a study of T cells in Graves' hyperthyroidism and ophthalmopathy. TCR beta CDR3 region amplification was performed from RNA transcripts. The HTBI primer set drove a first-round RT-PCR of the TCR CDR3. Using its own MiXCR run on the multiplex PCR reads, TCRdb lists one record per CDR3 protein. The table records about 380,000 distinct CDR3 sequences, roughly 14% of them present only once. CDR1 and CDR2 (germline): SGDLS, YYNGEE. Trimming shortened V by 3 bases and J by 4 bases, and 13 bases separated the two germline ends. There are 14 residues in the CDR3.

The sequenced sample was blood. The origin of this receptor is a man aged 30 to 45 with Graves' hyperthyroidism that later progressed to Graves' ophthalmopathy. This chain joins TRBV9 and TRBJ1-1; D gene unclear. The CDR3 DNA reads TGTGCCAGCAGCGCCCGGGGATCTGGCACTGAAGCTTTCTTT. Its protein is CASSARGSGTEAFF. Looking up the rest from reference TRBV9 and TRBJ1-1 gives the full variable domain: DSGVTQTPKHLITATGQRVTLRCSPRSGDLSVYWYQQSLDQGLQFLIQYYNGEERAKGNILERFSAQQFPDLHSELNLSSLELGDSALYFCASSARGSGTEAFFGQGTRLTVV.